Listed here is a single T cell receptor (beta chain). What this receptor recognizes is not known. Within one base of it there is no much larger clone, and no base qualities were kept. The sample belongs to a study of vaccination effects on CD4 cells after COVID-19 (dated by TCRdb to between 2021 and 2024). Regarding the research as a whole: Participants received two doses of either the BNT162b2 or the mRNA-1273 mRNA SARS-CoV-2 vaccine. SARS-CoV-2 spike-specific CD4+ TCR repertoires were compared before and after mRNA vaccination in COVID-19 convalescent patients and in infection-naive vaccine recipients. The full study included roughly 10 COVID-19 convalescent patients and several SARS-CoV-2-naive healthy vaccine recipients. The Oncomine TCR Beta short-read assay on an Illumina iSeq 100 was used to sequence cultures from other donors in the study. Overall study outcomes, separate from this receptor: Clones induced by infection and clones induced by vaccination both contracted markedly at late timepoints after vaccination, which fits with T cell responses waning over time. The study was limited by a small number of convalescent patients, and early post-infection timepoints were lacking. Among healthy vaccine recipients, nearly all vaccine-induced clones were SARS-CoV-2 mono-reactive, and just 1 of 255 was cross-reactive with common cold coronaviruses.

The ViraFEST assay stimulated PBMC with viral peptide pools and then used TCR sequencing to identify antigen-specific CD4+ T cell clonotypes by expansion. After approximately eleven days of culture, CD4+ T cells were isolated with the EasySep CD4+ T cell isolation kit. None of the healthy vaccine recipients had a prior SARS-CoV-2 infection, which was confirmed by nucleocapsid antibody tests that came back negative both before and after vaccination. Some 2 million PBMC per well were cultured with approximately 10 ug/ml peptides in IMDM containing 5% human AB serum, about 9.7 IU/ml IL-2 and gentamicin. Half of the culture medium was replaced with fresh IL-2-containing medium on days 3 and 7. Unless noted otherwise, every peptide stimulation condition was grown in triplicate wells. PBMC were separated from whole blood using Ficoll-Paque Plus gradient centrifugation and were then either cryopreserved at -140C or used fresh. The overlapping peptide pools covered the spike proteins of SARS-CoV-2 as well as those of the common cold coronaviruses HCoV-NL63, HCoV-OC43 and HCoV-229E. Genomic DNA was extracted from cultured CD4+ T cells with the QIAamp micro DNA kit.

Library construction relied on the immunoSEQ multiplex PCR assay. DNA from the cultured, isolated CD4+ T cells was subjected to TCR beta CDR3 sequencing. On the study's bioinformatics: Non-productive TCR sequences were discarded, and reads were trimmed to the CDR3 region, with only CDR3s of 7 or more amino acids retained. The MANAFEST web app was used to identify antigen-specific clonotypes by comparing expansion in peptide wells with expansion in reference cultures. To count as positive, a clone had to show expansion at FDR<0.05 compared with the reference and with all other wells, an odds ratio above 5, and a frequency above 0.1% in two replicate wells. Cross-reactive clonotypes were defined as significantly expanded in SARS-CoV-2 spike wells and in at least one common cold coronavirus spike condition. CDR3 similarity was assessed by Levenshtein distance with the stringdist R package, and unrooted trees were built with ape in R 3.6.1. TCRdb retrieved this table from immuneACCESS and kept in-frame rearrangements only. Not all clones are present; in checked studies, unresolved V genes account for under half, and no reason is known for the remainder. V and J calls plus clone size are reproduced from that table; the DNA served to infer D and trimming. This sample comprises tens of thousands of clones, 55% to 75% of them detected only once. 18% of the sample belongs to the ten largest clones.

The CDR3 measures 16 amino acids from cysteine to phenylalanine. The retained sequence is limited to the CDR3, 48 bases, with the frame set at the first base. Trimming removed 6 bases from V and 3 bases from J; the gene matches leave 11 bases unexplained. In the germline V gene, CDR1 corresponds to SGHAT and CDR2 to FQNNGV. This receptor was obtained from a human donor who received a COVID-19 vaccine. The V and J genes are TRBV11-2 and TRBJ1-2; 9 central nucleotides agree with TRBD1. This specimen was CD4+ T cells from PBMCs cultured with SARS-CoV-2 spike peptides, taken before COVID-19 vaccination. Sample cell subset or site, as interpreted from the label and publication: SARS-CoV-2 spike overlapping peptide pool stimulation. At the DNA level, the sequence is TGTGCCAGCAGTTTCACCCACAGGGGGCCCTACTATGGCTACACCTTC. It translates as CASSFTHRGPYYGYTF.